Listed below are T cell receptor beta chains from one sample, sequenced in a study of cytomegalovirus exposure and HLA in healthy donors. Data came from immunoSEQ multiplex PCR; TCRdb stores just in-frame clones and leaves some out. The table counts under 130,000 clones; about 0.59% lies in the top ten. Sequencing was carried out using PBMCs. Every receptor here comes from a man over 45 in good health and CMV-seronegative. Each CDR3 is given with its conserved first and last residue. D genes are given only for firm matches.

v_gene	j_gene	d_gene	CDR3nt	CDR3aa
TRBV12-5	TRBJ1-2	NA	TGTGCTAGTGCCCTTGCAGTATTTAATGGCTACACCTTC	CASALAVFNGYTF
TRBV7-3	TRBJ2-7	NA	TGTGCCAGCAGCTTAATGGGGGGACAGTCAGTGGGCGAGCAGTACTTC	CASSLMGGQSVGEQYF
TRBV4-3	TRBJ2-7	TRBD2	TGCGCCAGCAGCCAAGATACTAGCGGGAGTTATAACGAGCAGTACTTC	CASSQDTSGSYNEQYF
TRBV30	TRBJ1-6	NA	TGTGCCTGGAGTCACCGGTGGGGGGGCAGAAGACTTTCACCCCTCCACTTT	CAWSHRWGGRRLSPLHF
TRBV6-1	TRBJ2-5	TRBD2	TGTGCCAGCAGATTAGCGGGAGGTCCAGAGACCCAGTACTTC	CASRLAGGPETQYF
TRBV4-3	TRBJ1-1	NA	TGCGCCAGCAGCCAAGATTCGGGCACTGAAGCTTTCTTT	CASSQDSGTEAFF
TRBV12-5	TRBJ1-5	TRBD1	TGTGCTAGTGGTTCGGGACAGGGGAATCAGCCCCAGCATTTT	CASGSGQGNQPQHF
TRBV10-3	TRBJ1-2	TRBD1	TGTGCCATCAGTGATTATGACAGGGCTAACTATGGCTACACCTTC	CAISDYDRANYGYTF
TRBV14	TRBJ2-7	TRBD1	TGTGCCAGCAGCCAGGGGAGAGGGGGCGTGGAGCAGTACTTC	CASSQGRGGVEQYF
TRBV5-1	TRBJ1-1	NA	TGCGCCAGCAGCTTGCAGGGAGGGAACACTGAAGCTTTCTTT	CASSLQGGNTEAFF
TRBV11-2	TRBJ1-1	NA	TGTGCCAGCAGCTTAGGTGGACAAAGTAAGACTTTCTTT	CASSLGGQSKTFF
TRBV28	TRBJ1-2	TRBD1	TGTGCCAGCGGAACTCCGGGACAGGGAGGTTATGGCTACACCTTC	CASGTPGQGGYGYTF
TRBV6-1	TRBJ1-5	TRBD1	TGTGCCAGCAGTGAATGGGGACAGCCAGATCAGCCCCAGCATTTT	CASSEWGQPDQPQHF
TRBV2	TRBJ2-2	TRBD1	TGTGCCAGCAGTGAGACAGGGACGGTCGGGGAGCTGTTTTTT	CASSETGTVGELFF
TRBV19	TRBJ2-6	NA	TGTGCCAGTAGGGGCCACTTGCTCTCTGGGGCCAACGTCCTGACTTTC	CASRGHLLSGANVLTF
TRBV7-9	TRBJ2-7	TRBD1	TGTGCCAGCAGCCCCCGACAGGGGCGCTCCTACGAGCAGTACTTC	CASSPRQGRSYEQYF
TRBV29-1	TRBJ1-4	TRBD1	TGCAGCGTGGGGACAGGGGCAACTAATGAAAAACTGTTTTTT	CSVGTGATNEKLFF
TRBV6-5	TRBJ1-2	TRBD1	TGTGCCAGCAGTTACTTGGGACAGGGGGCGAAAGGCTACACCTTC	CASSYLGQGAKGYTF
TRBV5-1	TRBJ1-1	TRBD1	TGCGCCAGCAGCAGAGGACAGGGGAGAGGAGACACTGAAGCTTTCTTT	CASSRGQGRGDTEAFF
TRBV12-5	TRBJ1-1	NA	TGTGCTAGTGGTGTCAAAATGAACACTGAAGCTTTCTTT	CASGVKMNTEAFF
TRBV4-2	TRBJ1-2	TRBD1	TGTGCCAGCAGCCAAGAAATGTGGGACAGGGTTGGGGACGGCTACACCTTC	CASSQEMWDRVGDGYTF
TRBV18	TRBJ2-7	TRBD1	TGTGCCAGCTCACCATCAGGGACAGGGAAGGCCTACGAGCAGTACTTC	CASSPSGTGKAYEQYF
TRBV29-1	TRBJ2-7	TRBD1	TGCAGCGTGCTCCGGGACAGTTACGAGCAGTACTTC	CSVLRDSYEQYF
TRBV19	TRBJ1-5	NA	TGTGCCAGTAGTGGGGGGGTGAGGGGTCAGCCCCAGCATTTT	CASSGGVRGQPQHF
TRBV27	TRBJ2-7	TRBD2	TGTGCCAGCAGTCCCCTGACTAGCGGGACCCTCTACGAGCAGTACTTC	CASSPLTSGTLYEQYF
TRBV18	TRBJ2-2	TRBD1	TGTGCCAGCTCTCATCCGACAGGGGTCGGCACCGGGGAGCTGTTTTTT	CASSHPTGVGTGELFF
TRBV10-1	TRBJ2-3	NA	TGCGCCAGCTCCGTCTCAGATACGCAGTATTTT	CASSVSDTQYF
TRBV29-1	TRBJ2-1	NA	TGCAGCGTTGACCGGGACTACAATGAGCAGTTCTTC	CSVDRDYNEQFF
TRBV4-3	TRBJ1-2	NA	TGCGCCAGCAGCCAAGATCGAGTCAGGGCGAACTATGGCTACACCTTC	CASSQDRVRANYGYTF
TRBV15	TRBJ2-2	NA	TGTGCCACCAGCAGCCCATCTAGACCCACCGGGGAGCTGTTTTTT	CATSSPSRPTGELFF
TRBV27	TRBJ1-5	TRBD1	TGTGCCAGCAGTTTAACTACAGGGGAGAGCAATCAGCCCCAGCATTTT	CASSLTTGESNQPQHF
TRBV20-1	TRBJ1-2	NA	TGCAGTGCTGCAGGGGTAGGCTACACCTTC	CSAAGVGYTF
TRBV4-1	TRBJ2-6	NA	TGCGCCAGCAGCCAGGCTGGCTCCGGGGCCAACGTCCTGACTTTC	CASSQAGSGANVLTF
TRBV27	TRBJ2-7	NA	TGTGCCAGCAGTTTGGGGGCCGGCCTCCACGAGCAGTACTTC	CASSLGAGLHEQYF
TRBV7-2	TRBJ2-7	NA	TGTGCCAGCAGCTTAGGGGCGGGACTCCAGATATCCTACGAGCAGTACTTC	CASSLGAGLQISYEQYF
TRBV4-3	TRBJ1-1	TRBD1	TGCGCCAGCAGCCCCGGACAGGGGAGGACTGAAGCTTTCTTT	CASSPGQGRTEAFF
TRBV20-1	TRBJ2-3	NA	TGCAGTGCTCGCCCGGTAGATACGCAGTATTTT	CSARPVDTQYF
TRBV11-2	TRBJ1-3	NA	TGTGGTTGTGAGGGCCCCTCTGGAAACACCATATATTTT	CGCEGPSGNTIYF